Sequencing of this T cell receptor beta chain was carried out in a study of Ad26.COV2.S vaccination and SARS-CoV-2 variants. A single count supports this clone. V was cut by 3 bases and J by 7 bases, with 20 bases left in between. CDR1 and CDR2 (germline): SGDLS, YYNGEE. CDR3 length: 16 residues. The protocol was immunoSEQ multiplex PCR, while the TCRdb copy is restricted to in-frame clones and leaves out a portion. Among about 94,000 clones listed, approximately 82% were seen once. The input for sequencing was peripheral blood, taken after recovery from COVID-19. This chain connects TRBV9 to TRBJ2-1; maybe TRBD2 (6 bases). This sequence originates from a human donor who had recovered from COVID-19. The CDR3: CASSALTGRPGNEQFF. For the CDR3, the DNA is TGTGCCAGCAGCGCCTTGACGGGGAGGCCCGGGAATGAGCAGTTCTTC.